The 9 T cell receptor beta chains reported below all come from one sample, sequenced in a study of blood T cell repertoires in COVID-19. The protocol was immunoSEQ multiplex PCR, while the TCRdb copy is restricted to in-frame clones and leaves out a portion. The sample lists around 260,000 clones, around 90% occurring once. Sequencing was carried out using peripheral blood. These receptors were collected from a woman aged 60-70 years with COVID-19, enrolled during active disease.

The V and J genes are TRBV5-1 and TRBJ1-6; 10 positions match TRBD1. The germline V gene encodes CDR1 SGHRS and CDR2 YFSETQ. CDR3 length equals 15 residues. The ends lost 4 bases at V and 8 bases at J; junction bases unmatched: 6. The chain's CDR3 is CASSRDRGTHSPLHF. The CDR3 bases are TGCGCCAGCAGCCGGGACAGGGGTACGCATTCACCCCTCCACTTT.

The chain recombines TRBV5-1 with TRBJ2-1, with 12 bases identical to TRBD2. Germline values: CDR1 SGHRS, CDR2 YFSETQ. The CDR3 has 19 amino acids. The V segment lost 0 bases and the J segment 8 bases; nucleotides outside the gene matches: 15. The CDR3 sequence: CASSLAGTSGPKRRDEQFF. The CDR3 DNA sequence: TGCGCCAGCAGCTTGGCCGGGACTAGCGGGCCTAAACGTCGGGATGAGCAGTTCTTC.

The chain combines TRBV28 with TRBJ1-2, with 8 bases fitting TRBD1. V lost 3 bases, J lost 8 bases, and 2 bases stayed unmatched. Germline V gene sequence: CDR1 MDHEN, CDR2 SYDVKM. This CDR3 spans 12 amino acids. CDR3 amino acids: CASSFPGGGYTF. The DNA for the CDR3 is TGTGCCAGCAGTTTTCCAGGGGGCGGCTACACCTTC.

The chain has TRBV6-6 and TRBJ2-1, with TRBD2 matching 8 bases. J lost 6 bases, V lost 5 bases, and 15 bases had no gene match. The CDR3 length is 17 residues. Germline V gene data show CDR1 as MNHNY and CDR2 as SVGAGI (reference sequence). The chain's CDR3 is CASSPAGTRGGLNEQFF. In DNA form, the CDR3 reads TGTGCCAGCAGTCCTGCCGGGACTAGGGGTGGGCTCAATGAGCAGTTCTTC.

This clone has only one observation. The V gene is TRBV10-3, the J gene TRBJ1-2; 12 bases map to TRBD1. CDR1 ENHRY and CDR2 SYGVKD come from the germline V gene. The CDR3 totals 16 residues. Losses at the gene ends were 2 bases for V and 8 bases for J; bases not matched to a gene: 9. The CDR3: CAISEASGQGAGGYTF. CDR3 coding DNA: TGTGCCATCAGTGAGGCCTCGGGACAGGGGGCAGGAGGCTACACCTTC.

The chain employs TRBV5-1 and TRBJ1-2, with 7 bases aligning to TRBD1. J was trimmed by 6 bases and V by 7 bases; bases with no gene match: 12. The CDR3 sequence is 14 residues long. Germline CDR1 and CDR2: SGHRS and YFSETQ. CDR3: CASATEQTGNGYTF. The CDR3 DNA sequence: TGCGCCAGCGCCACAGAACAGACAGGGAATGGCTACACCTTC.

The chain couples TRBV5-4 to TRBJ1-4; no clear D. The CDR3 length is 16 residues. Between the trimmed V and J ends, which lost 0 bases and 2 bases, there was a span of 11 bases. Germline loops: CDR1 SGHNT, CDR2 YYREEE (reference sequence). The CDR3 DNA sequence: TGTGCCAGCAGCTTGGGGGGTTCGGGGACTAATGAAAAACTGTTTTTT. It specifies CASSLGGSGTNEKLFF.

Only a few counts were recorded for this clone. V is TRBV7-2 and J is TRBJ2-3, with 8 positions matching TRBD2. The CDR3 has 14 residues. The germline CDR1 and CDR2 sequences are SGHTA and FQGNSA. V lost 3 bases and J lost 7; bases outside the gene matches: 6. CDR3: CASSFQSGSYTQYF. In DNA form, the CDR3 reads TGTGCCAGCAGCTTCCAGAGCGGGAGTTATACGCAGTATTTT.

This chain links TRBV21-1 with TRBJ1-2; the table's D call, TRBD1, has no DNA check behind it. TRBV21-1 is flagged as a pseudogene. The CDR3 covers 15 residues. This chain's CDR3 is CASSRGTGSYYGYTF. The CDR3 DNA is TGTGCCAGCAGCAGAGGGACAGGGTCTTACTATGGCTACACCTTC.